These T cell receptor beta chains were read from a single sample in a study of cytomegalovirus exposure and HLA in healthy donors. Assay used: immunoSEQ multiplex PCR; TCRdb lists only in-frame clones, some missing. The table has around 110,000 clones, 55% to 70% seen once. The specimen sequenced was PBMCs. The source is a woman in her twenties or thirties in good health and CMV-seronegative. Both conserved end residues are trimmed from each CDR3. Rows give clone size only sometimes, using once, few, many, or a class for an expanded clone.

>14|TRBJ2-7|NA|TRBV5-1
ASSLDSRTAYYEQY
>14|TRBJ1-5|NA|TRBV19
ASSIGFGPSDQPQH
>13|TRBJ1-2|NA|TRBV28
ASSGERHRGLGYT
>11|TRBJ2-7|NA|TRBV6-5
ASRATLSYEQY
>11|TRBJ1-6|NA|TRBV2
ASSRERNSPLH
>11|TRBJ2-1|NA|TRBV9
ASSPGTVPEQF
>18|TRBJ1-5|few|TRBV9
ASSVAKGPGGEDSNQPQH
>13|TRBJ2-3|NA|TRBV25-1
ASSGDRGWTDTQY
>14|TRBJ2-7|NA|TRBV2
ASSPTGQDLTYEQY
>18|TRBJ2-1|NA|TRBV28
ASSFSLPQSGGRVYNEQF
>12|TRBJ1-2|once|TRBV5-4
ASSGGGPGYGYT
>13|TRBJ2-1|once|TRBV19
ASSILGQGDNEQF
>10|TRBJ2-7|few|TRBV7-9
ATSGETYEQY
>15|TRBJ2-4|once|TRBV6-1
ASSEAVHRQDPPIQY
>14|TRBJ2-1|NA|TRBV4-3
ASSHTSGRAYNEQF
>10|TRBJ2-5|NA|TRBV30
AWSAVAGTQY
>12|TRBJ1-4|few|TRBV7-8
ASSLRDRGEKLF
>12|TRBJ2-5|NA|TRBV11-2
ASRRAGAQETQY
>14|TRBJ2-3|NA|TRBV15
ATKLAGGTSTDTQY
>12|TRBJ1-1|NA|TRBV2
ASSWGGGGTEAF
>13|TRBJ2-5|NA|TRBV10-2
ASSALAGGQETQY
>11|TRBJ1-1|NA|TRBV11-3
ASSGDRDTEAF
>13|TRBJ2-3|once|TRBV7-3
ASSPLAGGVNTQY
>11|TRBJ2-2|NA|TRBV7-3
ASSLSSTGELF
>13|TRBJ1-5|NA|TRBV14
ASSLPGQGNQPQH
>12|TRBJ2-1|NA|TRBV11-2
ASSLYGRAGEQF
>13|TRBJ2-2|NA|TRBV6-5
ASSYLRVNTGELF
>11|TRBJ2-5|NA|TRBV5-1
ASSDQNQETQY
>13|TRBJ2-1|NA|TRBV5-1
ASRRGGGSYNEQF
>12|TRBJ2-7|NA|TRBV6-5
ASSYVSGTYEQY
>12|TRBJ2-1|few|TRBV9
ASSSPGLAGEQF
>12|TRBJ1-1|NA|TRBV19
ASSIRQKDTEAF
>10|TRBJ2-2|NA|TRBV19
ASLRGTGELF
>15|TRBJ2-7|few|TRBV28
ASSLWTGALIPYEQY
>12|TRBJ1-1|few|TRBV12-2
ASRNDRGNTEAF
>12|TRBJ2-5|NA|TRBV6-1
ASRDDRGGETQY
>13|TRBJ2-7|NA|TRBV19
ASSTTAGLAGGQY
>13|TRBJ2-1|NA|TRBV6-1
ASSEEAGWDNEQF
>13|TRBJ1-5|NA|TRBV7-9
ASSLAGGGNQPQH
>11|TRBJ2-5|few|TRBV5-6
ASSPQGAETQY
>13|TRBJ1-1|NA|TRBV9
ASSVGGGGGTEAF
>11|TRBJ2-2|NA|TRBV27
ASSFIDTGELF
>11|TRBJ2-7|NA|TRBV5-1
ASSLAQNYEQY
>11|TRBJ1-2|many|TRBV7-6
ASSLAESYGYT
>14|TRBJ2-7|NA|TRBV9
ASSVGDSGRGYEQY
>13|TRBJ2-7|NA|TRBV23-1
ARKKRSRGTYEQY
>10|TRBJ2-5|NA|TRBV5-1
ASSLDRETQY
>12|TRBJ2-1|NA|TRBV27
ASSTGLAYNEQF
>12|TRBJ2-1|NA|TRBV7-9
ASSYERRENEQF
>11|TRBJ1-5|NA|TRBV28
ANSQGANQPQH
>11|TRBJ1-6|NA|TRBV28
ASTGTDNSPLH
>14|TRBJ2-2|NA|TRBV7-2
ASRPRTGTNTGELF
>13|TRBJ2-3|NA|TRBV2
ASSNSGRSTDTQY
>13|TRBJ1-6|NA|TRBV25-1
ASSEYMRGTSPLH
>14|TRBJ2-3|NA|TRBV11-3
ASSSGTSGRADTQY